The 30 T cell receptor beta chains below were found in one sample sequenced in a study of regulatory T cells in long-lasting Graves disease. The TCR beta library used iRepertoire HTBI primers with Arm-PCR amplification of CDR3. TCRdb reanalysed the multiplex PCR reads using MiXCR and keeps one entry per CDR3 protein. This sample has approximately 300,000 distinct CDR3 sequences, with 18% found just once. As to time point: newly diagnosed GD, antithyroid drugs for less than 3 months. From PBMCs, RNA was extracted and then used to make the TCR library. The sequenced sample was peripheral blood mononuclear cells (PBMCs), obtained at new diagnosis, from a patient treated with antithyroid drugs. The origin of the receptors is a female donor with Graves disease.

This clonotype was seen at least ten times. J is TRBJ2-1 and V is TRBV7-9, with D unresolved. The CDR3 runs 12 residues. CDR1 and CDR2 from the germline V gene are SEHNR and FQNEAQ (reference sequence). V was pared by 5 bases and J by 8 bases, with 10 bases between. The CDR3 coding sequence is TGTGCCAGCAGCCACAGAAGCTATGAGCAGTTCTTC. This gives the protein CASSHRSYEQFF.

The V and J genes are TRBV19 and TRBJ2-7; 9 nucleotides line up with TRBD1. This CDR3 contains 15 residues. The germline gives CDR1 LNHDA, CDR2 SQIVND (reference sequence). V trimming: 9 bases; J trimming: 7 bases; junction bases outside the gene matches: 16. The CDR3 region has the DNA TGTGCCAGCGAGAAGGGACAGGGCCCCTTCTCTGAGCAGTACTTC. Translated: CASEKGQGPFSEQYF.

This clonotype was picked up many times. The V call is TRBV3-1, the J call TRBJ1-5; the D gene is possibly TRBD1 (6 bases). CDR3 length equals 14 residues. V was cut by 8 bases and J by 1 base, with 12 bases left in between. CDR1 and CDR2 from the germline V gene are LGHDT and YNNKEL (reference sequence). The CDR3 DNA is TGTGCCAGCGCCCGGGGGGCGAGCAATCAGCCCCAGCATTTT. Translating it yields CASARGASNQPQHF.

In its sample, this clonotype was seen many times. The rearrangement links TRBV28 to TRBJ2-1, with D perhaps being TRBD1 or TRBD2 (5 bases each). The CDR3 consists of 12 residues. Germline lookup yields CDR1 MDHEN and CDR2 SYDVKM. Trimming stripped 3 bases from V and 9 bases from J, with 9 bases between. The CDR3 here is CASSFGTAEQFF. The CDR3 DNA follows: TGTGCCAGCAGTTTCGGGACGGCTGAGCAGTTCTTC.

This clonotype was counted many times. The chain combines TRBV13 with TRBJ2-5; 13 bases agree with TRBD2. Germline V lookup: CDR1 PRHDT, CDR2 FYEKMQ (reference sequence). The length of the CDR3 is 16 residues. V dropped 4 bases and J dropped 2; count of bases not matched to a gene: 4. Here the CDR3 DNA reads TGTGCCAGCAGCTCCCTGGGACTAGCGGGGCAAGAGACCCAGTACTTC. Protein: CASSSLGLAGQETQYF.

This clonotype has just a few counts. The chain uses TRBV5-8 and TRBJ2-2; D might be TRBD2 (6 bases). Trimming removed 6 bases at V and 3 bases at J, with 30 bases between. The CDR3 contains 20 residues. Germline V lookup: CDR1 SGHTS, CDR2 YDEGEE. The CDR3 spells CASITGTAKRIRGDTGELFF. The CDR3 nucleotides read TGTGCCAGCATCACCGGGACTGCGAAAAGGATAAGGGGTGACACCGGGGAGCTGTTTTTT.

This clonotype was found many times. The genes are TRBV9 and TRBJ1-5; 9 bases are a match to TRBD1. Germline CDR1 SGDLS, CDR2 YYNGEE. The V and J ends lost 6 bases and 6 bases, in that order; junction bases with no gene match: 10. This CDR3 has 15 residues. CDR3 protein: CASNPTGGEGQPQHF. The CDR3 nucleotides are TGTGCCAGCAACCCTACAGGGGGCGAGGGTCAGCCCCAGCATTTT.

There are many counts of this clonotype. V and J are TRBV12-3 or TRBV12-4 and TRBJ2-7; D not certain. The CDR3 is 11 amino acids. Trimming cost V 6 bases and J 5 bases, with 8 bases left between them. Here the CDR3 reads CASSLRNEQYF. The CDR3 DNA is TGTGCCAGCAGCTTAAGGAACGAGCAGTACTTC.

At least ten counts were recorded for this clonotype. This chain joins TRBV5-1 and TRBJ2-7; 7 bases are shared with TRBD1. This CDR3 region has 15 residues. With 3 bases clipped from V and 4 bases from J, the junction kept 10 bases outside the gene matches. CDR1 and CDR2 from the germline V gene are SGHRS and YFSETQ. CDR3: CASSWNTGAEYEQYF. CDR3 bases: TGCGCCAGCAGCTGGAACACAGGGGCCGAATACGAGCAGTACTTC.

This clonotype was recorded once. The V call is TRBV7-6, the J call TRBJ2-5; no clear D. The CDR3 spans 13 residues. CDR1 SGHVS and CDR2 FNYEAQ come from the germline V gene. Trimming cost V 3 bases and J 4 bases, with 9 bases left between them. This CDR3 is CASSFRVRETQYF. CDR3 nucleotides: TGTGCCAGCAGCTTTAGGGTGCGAGAGACCCAGTACTTC.

There are many counts of this clonotype. The genes are TRBV5-1 and TRBJ2-7, with a possible D match to TRBD1 (6 bases). Trimming pared 3 bases from V and 1 base from J, leaving 14 bases between. CDR1 is SGHRS, CDR2 YFSETQ, per germline. The CDR3 is 15 residues long. This CDR3 is CASSSDRDTSYEQYF. As DNA, the CDR3 is TGCGCCAGCAGCTCGGACCGGGACACATCCTACGAGCAGTACTTC.

The rearrangement uses TRBV19 and TRBJ2-7; D gene uncertain. The germline CDR1 and CDR2 sequences are LNHDA and SQIVND (reference sequence). Trimming pared 6 bases from V and 3 bases from J, leaving 15 bases between. This CDR3 spans 14 amino acids. The CDR3 here is CASSRNTQLYEQYF. The CDR3 DNA reads TGTGCCAGTAGCCGCAATACCCAACTCTACGAGCAGTACTTC.

The sample holds many counts of this clonotype. V usage is TRBV11-2 and J usage is TRBJ2-5; TRBD2 matches at 10 bases. The junction had 9 bases not matched to a gene; V was cut back by 0 bases and J by 5 bases. This CDR3 is built from 17 residues. Germline CDR1 SGHAT, CDR2 FQNNGV. CDR3 nucleotides: TGTGCCAGCAGCTTAGAGTCCGCGGGACTAGCGAGGGAGACCCAGTACTTC. This translates into CASSLESAGLARETQYF. The full variable domain, with the rest looked up from reference TRBV11-2 and TRBJ2-5, is EAGVAQSPRYKIIEKRQSVAFWCNPISGHATLYWYQQILGQGPKLLIQFQNNGVVDDSQLPKDRFSAERLKGVDSTLKIQPAKLEDSAVYLCASSLESAGLARETQYFGPGTRLLVL.

This clonotype was picked up many times. The chain uses TRBV11-2 and TRBJ2-7; D possibly uses TRBD1 or TRBD2 (5 bases each). V was cut by 0 bases and J by 0 bases, with 15 bases left in between. The CDR3 runs 17 residues. CDR1 and CDR2 (germline): SGHAT, FQNNGV. CDR3 amino acids: CASSLERVGTVSYEQYF. CDR3 DNA sequence: TGTGCCAGCAGCTTAGAGCGAGTCGGGACCGTCTCCTACGAGCAGTACTTC. The full variable domain, with the rest looked up from reference TRBV11-2 and TRBJ2-7, is EAGVAQSPRYKIIEKRQSVAFWCNPISGHATLYWYQQILGQGPKLLIQFQNNGVVDDSQLPKDRFSAERLKGVDSTLKIQPAKLEDSAVYLCASSLERVGTVSYEQYFGPGTRLTVT.

This clonotype occurred many times. The J gene is TRBJ2-3, the V gene TRBV11-2; 8 bases are a match to TRBD1. Germline trimming cut 5 bases from V and 6 bases from J; bases unmatched to any gene: 4. Germline V gene lookup returns CDR1 SGHAT and CDR2 FQNNGV. The CDR3 is 13 amino acids. This CDR3 reads CASSLTGGDTQYF. CDR3 coding DNA: TGTGCCAGCAGCCTAACAGGGGGTGATACGCAGTATTTT.

In regard to this clonotype: This could be a read error, since a much larger clone is one nucleotide away. The rearrangement joins TRBV6-1 to TRBJ2-3; D not resolved. With 6 bases removed from V and 9 bases from J, the gap between germline ends came to 13 bases. CDR1 and CDR2 (germline): MNHNS, SASEGT. The CDR3 consists of 12 residues. DNA for the CDR3: TGTGCCAGCAGCCGCCTAGAGAACACGCAGTATTTT. It encodes CASSRLENTQYF.

This clonotype was seen at least ten times. V is TRBV12-3 or TRBV12-4 and J is TRBJ2-5; D perhaps matches TRBD2 (6 bases). The CDR3 has 13 residues. Trimming cost V 7 bases and J 2 bases, with 11 bases left between them. CDR3 in DNA: TGTGCCAGCACCGGGGGACTTCAAGAGACCCAGTACTTC. As protein: CASTGGLQETQYF.

This clonotype was found many times. This chain links TRBV6-1 with TRBJ2-7; D perhaps matches TRBD2 (7 bases). Germline CDR1 and CDR2: MNHNS and SASEGT. Trimming left V 5 bases short and J 7 bases short, with 15 bases between. The CDR3 contains 13 residues. The CDR3 spells CASSHLGGGEQYF. The CDR3 region has the DNA TGTGCCAGCAGTCACCTAGGGGGGGGGGAGCAGTACTTC.

This clonotype was found many times. The chain carries TRBV6-1 and TRBJ1-4, with D possibly TRBD1 on 6 matching bases. Germline assignment: CDR1 MNHNS and CDR2 SASEGT. CDR3 length equals 12 residues. V lost 6 bases, J lost 6 bases, and 8 bases lay in between. DNA of the CDR3: TGTGCCAGCAGGAACAGGGATGAAAAACTGTTTTTT. Protein: CASRNRDEKLFF.

This clonotype was recorded many times. This sequence joins TRBV19 and TRBJ2-5; TRBD1 might be the D (6 bases). The CDR3 is made up of 14 amino acids. V dropped 7 bases and J dropped 0 bases, with 12 bases sitting between them. Germline V gene lookup returns CDR1 LNHDA and CDR2 SQIVND (reference sequence). The CDR3 nucleotides are TGTGCCAGTAAGGACAGCCTGAACCAAGAGACCCAGTACTTC. As protein: CASKDSLNQETQYF.

Many counts were recorded for this clonotype. The chain couples TRBV9 to TRBJ1-1, with no clear D. Germline values: CDR1 SGDLS, CDR2 YYNGEE. The ends were cut back, 3 bases at V and 4 bases at J, with 10 bases in the middle. The CDR3 sequence is 13 residues long. Written as DNA, the CDR3 is TGTGCCAGCAGCGCCTGGAGGCCCACTGAAGCTTTCTTT. It specifies CASSAWRPTEAFF.

This clonotype was counted many times. The rearrangement links TRBV27 to TRBJ2-1, with D tentatively TRBD2 (6 bases). The germline gives CDR1 MNHEY, CDR2 SMNVEV (reference sequence). The V end lost 6 bases, the J end lost 0 bases, and 12 bases lay between the germline ends. This CDR3 has 15 residues. The CDR3 spells CASSGTPSSYNEQFF. DNA of the CDR3: TGTGCCAGCAGCGGGACTCCGAGCTCCTACAATGAGCAGTTCTTC.

The table lists this clonotype with many counts. The CDR3 reads CASSLARPTDTQYF. The CDR3, as DNA: TGTGCCAGCAGTTTAGCTCGGCCCACAGATACGCAGTATTTT. The V gene is TRBV27, the J gene TRBJ2-3; D is unresolved. CDR3 size: 14 residues. CDR1 is MNHEY and CDR2 is SMNVEV in the germline V gene (reference sequence). The V end was cut by 2 bases, the J end by 2 bases, with 8 bases between.

This clonotype was found many times. The chain has TRBV5-1 and TRBJ2-1; D is perhaps TRBD1 or TRBD2 (7 bases each). The germline V and J ends were trimmed by 4 bases and 8 bases, with 22 bases remaining between them. Germline V CDR1 and CDR2: SGHRS, YFSETQ. The CDR3 spans 16 residues. The CDR3 reads CASSEGASGQGDEQFF. The CDR3 DNA reads as TGCGCCAGCAGCGAGGGGGCTAGCGGTCAAGGGGATGAGCAGTTCTTC.

This clonotype occurred many times. The chain joins TRBV12-3 or TRBV12-4 to TRBJ2-5; D gene uncertain. Trimming removed 8 bases from V and 1 base from J, with 14 bases in between. The CDR3 spans 14 residues. The DNA for the CDR3 is TGTGCCAGCGGACCGCTGGGTCTCCAAGAGACCCAGTACTTC. It encodes CASGPLGLQETQYF.

The CDR3 protein is CAWRDSSSYNEQFF. The CDR3 DNA is TGTGCCTGGCGGGACTCCAGCTCCTACAATGAGCAGTTCTTC. The genes are TRBV30 and TRBJ2-1, with D perhaps TRBD2 (6 bases). This CDR3 comprises 14 residues. V lost 5 bases and J lost 0, with 11 bases in between. Germline V gives CDR1 GTSNPN, CDR2 SVGIG (reference sequence).

Points on this clonotype: A far larger clone is off by one base, so a read error is likely. The chain employs TRBV28 and TRBJ1-5; no firm D call. V was clipped by 5 bases and J by 6 bases, with 8 bases between them. CDR1 is MDHEN, CDR2 SYDVKM, per germline. CDR3 length: 12 amino acids. In DNA form, the CDR3 reads TGTGCCAGCAGTCCTTACGGTCAGCCCCAGCATTTT. This translates into CASSPYGQPQHF.

This clonotype was picked up many times. The V and J genes are TRBV12-3 or TRBV12-4 and TRBJ1-2, with a weak D call TRBD1 (5 bases). This CDR3 comprises 16 residues. V was cut by 6 bases and J by 5 bases, with 22 bases left in between. Here the CDR3 reads CASSRGASGLGYGYTF. Written as DNA, the CDR3 is TGTGCCAGCAGCCGTGGGGCATCAGGGCTTGGGTATGGCTACACCTTC.

This chain joins TRBV27 and TRBJ2-1, with 7 bases aligning to TRBD2. With 4 bases clipped from V and 5 bases from J, the junction kept 8 bases outside the gene matches. Looked up from germline, CDR1 is MNHEY and CDR2 is SMNVEV (reference sequence). The CDR3 covers 15 residues. CDR3 DNA: TGTGCCAGCAGTTCGAGCGGGATTTCCCACAATGAGCAGTTCTTC. This encodes CASSSSGISHNEQFF.

This clonotype was seen ten or more times. The V call is TRBV11-2, the J call TRBJ2-2; D unresolved. Germline CDR1 is SGHAT and CDR2 is FQNNGV. V lost 3 bases, J lost 3 bases, and 17 bases lay in between. CDR3 length equals 17 residues. The CDR3 loop is CASSLRDARIDTGELFF. The CDR3 DNA is TGTGCCAGCAGCTTGAGAGACGCTCGAATTGACACCGGGGAGCTGTTTTTT. The variable domain in full, with the rest retrieved from reference TRBV11-2 and TRBJ2-2, is EAGVAQSPRYKIIEKRQSVAFWCNPISGHATLYWYQQILGQGPKLLIQFQNNGVVDDSQLPKDRFSAERLKGVDSTLKIQPAKLEDSAVYLCASSLRDARIDTGELFFGEGSRLTVL.